Listed here is a single TCR beta chain. It lacks a known antigen. It has no much larger one-base neighbor in the sample; base qualities were not kept. This entry comes from a study of beta chain features in type 1 diabetes (dated by TCRdb to 2016 to 2019). Broadly, across the study: Patients and healthy donors did not differ in mean age, gender distribution, total cell number or subset yield. Across all samples, approximately 98,000,000 sorted cells were examined, and cell number per subset correlated strongly with RNA yield. The study compared the TCRB repertoires of sorted circulating CD4+ T cell subsets in recently diagnosed type 1 diabetes patients with those in matched healthy donors. Regulatory and stem cell-like memory subsets were obtained from only 8 patients and about eight healthy donors, while naive and central memory subsets were obtained from all 30 or so donors.

Overall results and qualifications from the work: HLA sub-analyses involved small numbers of individuals, so any influence of HLA type on TCRB rearrangement remained unresolved. Patients with type 1 diabetes made fewer insertions and deleted more nucleotides at VDJ recombination sites, implying thymic rearrangement abnormalities. PCR may preferentially amplify shorter templates, but because patient and control samples were amplified and corrected together, any resulting skew would affect both groups equally. Naive, central memory and regulatory TCRB repertoires appeared more similar among patients than among healthy donors. Because cDNA was sequenced instead of genomic DNA, activated cells with high expression could be over-represented, although the groups did not differ in activation or CD3 levels. A moderate but significant shortening of TCRB CDR3 length was observed in type 1 diabetes patients in all four CD4+ subsets.

Each donor gave one peripheral blood draw, roughly 110 mL on average, collected into heparinised tubes. A BD FACSAria II was used to sort naive, central memory, regulatory and stem cell-like memory CD4+ T cells with a panel that included CD45RO, CCR7, CD25, CD127, CD95 and CD27. All sorted populations exceeded 95% purity. PBMCs were isolated immediately by Lymphoprep density gradient centrifugation and stained directly without culture. To minimize batch effects, samples were stained and sorted in pairs, one healthy donor with one patient per experiment. The High Capacity cDNA Reverse Transcription Kit was used to reverse transcribe all of the isolated RNA, meaning that expressed TCRB transcripts were what got sequenced. Deep immunoSEQ sequencing was applied to naive, central memory and regulatory T cell samples, giving an average of roughly 3.5 million total reads per sample. After sorted cells were lysed in RLT buffer, RNA was extracted with DNase-treated RNeasy Micro or Mini kits, with the choice depending on cell number. Each cell subset was processed separately to prevent cross-contamination, with patient and healthy donor samples processed together. TCRB sequences were amplified from cDNA with the immunoSEQ multiplex PCR, producing 87-bp fragments spanning the CDR3 region. Sequencing of the amplicons was done on the Illumina HiSeq platform. Per the source publication's procedure: PCR bias was corrected computationally using synthetic template baselines, and reads within Hamming distance 2 were collapsed, with unmergeable singletons discarded. Reads were aligned to IMGT to assign V, D and J genes, CDR3 length, and insertions or deletions at six rearrangement sites. Clonotype counts were normalized to sorted cell number within each subset before computing true diversity and Gini coefficients with the tcR R package. The overlap coefficient, calculated on TCRB nucleotide sequences, was used to quantify repertoire sharing. This is the immuneACCESS table as TCRdb keeps it, with only in-frame sequences that have V and J called. A part of the clones is gone; compared with another copy, unresolved V genes explain less than half, and the rest is unexplained. V and J calls and clone size are those listed in that table; D and trimming were worked out from the DNA. The sample table contains over 120,000 clones; only one count was recorded for about 13% of them. Roughly 1.3% of the sample is in the top ten clones.

A distance of 9 bases separates the germline ends of V and J, which lose 7 bases and 0 bases respectively. CDR1 and CDR2, per the germline V gene (reference sequence), are PRHDT and FYEKMQ. The CDR3 runs 13 residues from the cysteine to the phenylalanine. The read is trimmed to its CDR3 DNA, 39 bases read in frame from base 1. The source of this sequence is a man younger than 35 with type 1 diabetes. The sequence joins TRBV13 to TRBJ1-1, with the D segment identity uncertain. Sequencing used central memory CD4+ T cells from blood. The CDR3: CASKADMNTEAFF. The nucleotide sequence is TGTGCCAGCAAGGCGGATATGAACACTGAAGCTTTCTTT.